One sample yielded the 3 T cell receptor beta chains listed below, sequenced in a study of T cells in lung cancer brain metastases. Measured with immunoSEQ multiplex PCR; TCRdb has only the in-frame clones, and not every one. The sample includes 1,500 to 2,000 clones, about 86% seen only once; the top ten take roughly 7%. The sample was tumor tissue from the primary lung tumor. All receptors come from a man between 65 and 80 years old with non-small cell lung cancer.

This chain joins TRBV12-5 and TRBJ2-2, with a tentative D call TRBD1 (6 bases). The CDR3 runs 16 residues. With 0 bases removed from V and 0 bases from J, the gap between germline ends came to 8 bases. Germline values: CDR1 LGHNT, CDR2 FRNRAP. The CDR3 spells CASGLVRGSNTGELFF. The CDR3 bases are TGTGCTAGTGGTTTGGTAAGGGGGTCGAACACCGGGGAGCTGTTTTTT.

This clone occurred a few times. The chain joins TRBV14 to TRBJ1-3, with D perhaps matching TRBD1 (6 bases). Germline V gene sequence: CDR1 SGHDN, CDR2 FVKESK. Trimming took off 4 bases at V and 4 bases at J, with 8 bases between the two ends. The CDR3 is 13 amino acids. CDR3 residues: CASSLTGGNTIYF. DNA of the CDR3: TGTGCCAGCAGCCTGACAGGAGGAAACACCATATATTTT.

CDR3 coding DNA: TGTGCCAGTAGTATAGACGGACAGGGGGGAGCTACGCAGTATTTT. Its protein is CASSIDGQGGATQYF. This rearrangement joins TRBV19 to TRBJ2-3; TRBD1 agrees at 10 bases. This CDR3 contains 15 residues. J gave up 8 bases and V 0 bases, and 5 bases lay outside the gene matches. Germline CDR1 reads LNHDA; CDR2 reads SQIVND (reference sequence).